This TCR beta chain was sequenced in a study of preoperative IRX-2 immunotherapy in early breast cancer. Sample treatment: preoperative locoregional IRX-2 cytokine immunotherapy. Unmatched junction bases numbered 6, after V lost 2 bases and J lost 4 bases. This CDR3 comprises 17 residues. Germline CDR1 and CDR2: SGHNT and YENEEA. Measured with immunoSEQ multiplex PCR; TCRdb has only the in-frame clones, and not every one. The sample yields tens of thousands of clones, 78% seen once. This TCR was recovered from a human donor with breast cancer. The rearrangement uses TRBV11-3 and TRBJ2-2, with 11 bases matching TRBD1. Sequencing was performed on lymph node tissue, taken before IRX-2 immunotherapy. The CDR3 here is CASSLRTGGSSTGELFF. Here the CDR3 DNA reads TGTGCCAGCAGCTTAAGGACAGGGGGCTCGAGCACCGGGGAGCTGTTTTTT.